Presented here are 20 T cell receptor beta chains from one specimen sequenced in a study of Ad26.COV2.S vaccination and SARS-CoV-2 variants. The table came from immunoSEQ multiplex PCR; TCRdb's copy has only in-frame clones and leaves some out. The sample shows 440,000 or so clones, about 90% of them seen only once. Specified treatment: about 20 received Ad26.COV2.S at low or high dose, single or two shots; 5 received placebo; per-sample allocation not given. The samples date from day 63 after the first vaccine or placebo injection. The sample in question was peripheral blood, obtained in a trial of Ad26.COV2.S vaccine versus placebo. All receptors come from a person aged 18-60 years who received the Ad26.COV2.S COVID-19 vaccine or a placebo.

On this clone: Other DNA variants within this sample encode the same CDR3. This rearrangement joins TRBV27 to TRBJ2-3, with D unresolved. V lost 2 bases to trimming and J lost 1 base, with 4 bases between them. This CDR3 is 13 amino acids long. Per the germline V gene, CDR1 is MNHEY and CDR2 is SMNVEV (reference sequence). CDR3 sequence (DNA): TGTGCCAGCAGTTTAAGCGGCACAGATACGCAGTATTTT. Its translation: CASSLSGTDTQYF.

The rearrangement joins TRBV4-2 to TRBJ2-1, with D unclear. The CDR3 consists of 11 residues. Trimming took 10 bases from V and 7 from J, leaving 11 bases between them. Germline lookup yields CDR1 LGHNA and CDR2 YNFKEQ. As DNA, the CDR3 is TGTGCCACACTTTCCGGGAATGAGCAGTTCTTC. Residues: CATLSGNEQFF.

The CDR3 nucleotides read TGTGCCTGGAGTGTACCCGGGACTAGCGTGATGAATGAGCAGTTCTTC. Translated, it gives CAWSVPGTSVMNEQFF. The V and J genes are TRBV30 and TRBJ2-1; TRBD2 aligns across 10 bases. V lost 0 bases, J lost 7 bases, and 9 bases stayed unmatched. Germline lookup yields CDR1 GTSNPN and CDR2 SVGIG (reference sequence). The CDR3 loop spans 16 amino acids.

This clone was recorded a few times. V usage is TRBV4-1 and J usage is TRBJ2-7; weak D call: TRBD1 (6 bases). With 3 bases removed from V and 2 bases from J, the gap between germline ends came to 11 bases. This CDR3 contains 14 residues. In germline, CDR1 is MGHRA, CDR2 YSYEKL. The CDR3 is CASSQGAPPYEQYF. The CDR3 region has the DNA TGCGCCAGCAGCCAGGGGGCCCCACCCTACGAGCAGTACTTC.

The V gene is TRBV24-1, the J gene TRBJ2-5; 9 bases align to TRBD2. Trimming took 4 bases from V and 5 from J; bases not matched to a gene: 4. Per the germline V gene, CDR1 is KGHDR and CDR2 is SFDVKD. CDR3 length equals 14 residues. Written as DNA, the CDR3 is TGTGCCACCAGTGACACGCTAGCGGGGGAGACCCAGTACTTC. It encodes CATSDTLAGETQYF.

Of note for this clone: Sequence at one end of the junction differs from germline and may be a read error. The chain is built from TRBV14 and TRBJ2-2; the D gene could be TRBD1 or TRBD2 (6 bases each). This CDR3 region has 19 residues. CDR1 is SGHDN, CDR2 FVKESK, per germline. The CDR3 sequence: CASSEEGDSEPLNTGELFF. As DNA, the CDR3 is TGTGCCAGCAGCGAAGAGGGGGACTCAGAGCCATTGAACACCGGGGAGCTGTTTTTT.

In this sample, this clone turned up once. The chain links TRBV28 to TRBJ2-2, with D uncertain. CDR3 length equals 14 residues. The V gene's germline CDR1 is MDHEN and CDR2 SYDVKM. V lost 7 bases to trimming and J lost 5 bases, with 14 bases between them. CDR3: CASITTQKTGELFF. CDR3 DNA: TGTGCCAGCATTACAACCCAGAAAACCGGGGAGCTGTTTTTT.

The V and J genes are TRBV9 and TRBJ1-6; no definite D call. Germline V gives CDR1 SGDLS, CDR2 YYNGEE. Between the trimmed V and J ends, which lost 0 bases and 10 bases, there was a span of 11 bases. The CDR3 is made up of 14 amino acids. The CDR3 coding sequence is TGTGCCAGCAGCGTAGGGGGTTTTGGGTCACCCCTCCACTTT. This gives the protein CASSVGGFGSPLHF.

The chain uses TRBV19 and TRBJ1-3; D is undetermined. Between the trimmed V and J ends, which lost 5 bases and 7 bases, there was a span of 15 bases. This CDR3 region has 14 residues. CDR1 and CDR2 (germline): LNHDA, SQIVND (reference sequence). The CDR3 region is CASSPTGGPNTIYF. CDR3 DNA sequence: TGTGCCAGTAGTCCTACGGGTGGGCCCAACACCATATATTTT.

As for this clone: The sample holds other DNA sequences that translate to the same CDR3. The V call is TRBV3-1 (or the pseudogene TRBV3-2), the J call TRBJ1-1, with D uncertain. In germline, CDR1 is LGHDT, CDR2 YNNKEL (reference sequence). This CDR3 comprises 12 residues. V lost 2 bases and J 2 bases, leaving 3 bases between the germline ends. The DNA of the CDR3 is TGTGCCAGCAGCCAAACCAACACTGAAGCTTTCTTT. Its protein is CASSQTNTEAFF.

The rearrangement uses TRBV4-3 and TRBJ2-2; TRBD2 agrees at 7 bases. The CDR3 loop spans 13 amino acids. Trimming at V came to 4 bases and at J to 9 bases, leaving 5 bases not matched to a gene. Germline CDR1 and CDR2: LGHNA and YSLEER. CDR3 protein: CASSLGLVRELFF. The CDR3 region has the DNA TGCGCCAGCAGCCTCGGACTAGTCCGGGAGCTGTTTTTT.

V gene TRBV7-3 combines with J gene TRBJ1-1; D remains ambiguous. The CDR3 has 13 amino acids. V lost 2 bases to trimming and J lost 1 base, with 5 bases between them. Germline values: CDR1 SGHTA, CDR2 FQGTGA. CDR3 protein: CASSLLGNTEAFF. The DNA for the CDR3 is TGTGCCAGCAGCTTACTAGGGAACACTGAAGCTTTCTTT.

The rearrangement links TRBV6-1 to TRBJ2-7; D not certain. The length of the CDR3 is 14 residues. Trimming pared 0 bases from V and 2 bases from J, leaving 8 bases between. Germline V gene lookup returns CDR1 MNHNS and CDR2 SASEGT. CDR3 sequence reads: CASSEALITYEQYF. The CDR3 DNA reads TGTGCCAGCAGTGAAGCCTTGATCACCTACGAGCAGTACTTC.

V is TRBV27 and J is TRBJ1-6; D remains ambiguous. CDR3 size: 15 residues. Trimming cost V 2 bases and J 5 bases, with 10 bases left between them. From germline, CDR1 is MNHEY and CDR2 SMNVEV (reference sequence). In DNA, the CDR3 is TGTGCCAGCAGTTTAGAGGGCAGGCATAATTCACCCCTCCACTTT. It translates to CASSLEGRHNSPLHF.

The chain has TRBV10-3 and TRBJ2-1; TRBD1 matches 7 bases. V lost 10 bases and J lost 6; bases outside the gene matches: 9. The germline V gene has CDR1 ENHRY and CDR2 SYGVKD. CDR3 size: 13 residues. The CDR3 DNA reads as TGTGCCACCAACCTGCAGGGGGTCAATGAGCAGTTCTTC. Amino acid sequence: CATNLQGVNEQFF.

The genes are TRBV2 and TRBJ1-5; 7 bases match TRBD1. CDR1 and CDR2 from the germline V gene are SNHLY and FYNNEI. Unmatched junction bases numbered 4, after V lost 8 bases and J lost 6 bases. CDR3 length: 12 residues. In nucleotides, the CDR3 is TGTGCCAGCTCAGACAGGGTTCAGCCCCAGCATTTT. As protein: CASSDRVQPQHF.

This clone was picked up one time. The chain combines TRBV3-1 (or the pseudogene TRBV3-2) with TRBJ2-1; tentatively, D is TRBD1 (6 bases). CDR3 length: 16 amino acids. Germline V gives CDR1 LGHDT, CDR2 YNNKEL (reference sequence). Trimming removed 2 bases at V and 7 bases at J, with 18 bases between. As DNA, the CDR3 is TGTGCCAGCAGCCAATCAGGGGCACGCCTTGGTAATGAGCAGTTCTTC. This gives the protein CASSQSGARLGNEQFF.

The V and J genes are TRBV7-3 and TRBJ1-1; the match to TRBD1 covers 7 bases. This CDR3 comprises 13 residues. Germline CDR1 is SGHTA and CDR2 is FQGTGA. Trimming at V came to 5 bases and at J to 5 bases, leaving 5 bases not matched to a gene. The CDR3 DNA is TGTGCCAGCAGCCGCGGGACAGCAACTGAAGCTTTCTTT. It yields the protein CASSRGTATEAFF.

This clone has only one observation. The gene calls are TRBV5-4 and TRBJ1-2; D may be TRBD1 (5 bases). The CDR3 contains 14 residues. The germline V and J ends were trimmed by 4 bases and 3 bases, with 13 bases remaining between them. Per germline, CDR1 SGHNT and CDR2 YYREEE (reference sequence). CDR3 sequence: CASSPRGVDYGYTF. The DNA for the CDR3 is TGTGCCAGCAGCCCTCGGGGGGTAGACTATGGCTACACCTTC.

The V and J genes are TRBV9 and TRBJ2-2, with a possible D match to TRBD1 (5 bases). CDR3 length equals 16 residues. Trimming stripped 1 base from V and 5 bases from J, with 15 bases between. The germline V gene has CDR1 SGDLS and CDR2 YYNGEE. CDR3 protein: CASSVWGRDRTGELFF. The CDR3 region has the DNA TGTGCCAGCAGCGTATGGGGCAGGGATCGAACCGGGGAGCTGTTTTTT.